The 8 T cell receptor beta chains in this list originate from one sample, sequenced in a study of shared clonotypes between healthy human individuals. Only in-frame clones appear in the TCRdb table, and some are missing; sequencing was by immunoSEQ multiplex PCR. Here the sample spans about 1.4 million clones, about 96% being singletons. Sequenced: naive CD4+ T cells sorted from blood. The subset here: CD45RA+ positively selected. These receptor sequences come from a man in his thirties or forties in good health.

This chain joins TRBV27 and TRBJ2-7; no definite D call. Trimming left V 6 bases short and J 0 bases short, with 12 bases between. CDR3 length equals 14 residues. Germline lookup yields CDR1 MNHEY and CDR2 SMNVEV (reference sequence). The CDR3: CASRMDPISYEQYF. The CDR3 nucleotides are TGTGCCAGCAGGATGGACCCAATCTCCTACGAGCAGTACTTC.

The chain carries TRBV25-1 and TRBJ2-2; 8 bases match TRBD1. V shed 7 bases, J shed 2 bases, and the junction held 3 bases outside the gene matches. Germline loops: CDR1 MGHDK, CDR2 SYGVNS. The CDR3 consists of 14 residues. The DNA of the CDR3 is TGTGCCAGCAAAGGACAGGGCAACACCGGGGAGCTGTTTTTT. This codes for CASKGQGNTGELFF. The full variable domain, with the rest looked up from reference TRBV25-1 and TRBJ2-2, is EADIYQTPRYLVIGTGKKITLECSQTMGHDKMYWYQQDPGMELHLIHYSYGVNSTEKGDLSSESTVSRIRTEHFPLTLESARPSHTSQYLCASKGQGNTGELFFGEGSRLTVL.

This chain connects TRBV27 to TRBJ2-1; possible D gene TRBD1, 7 bases. The V end lost 5 bases, the J end lost 4 bases, and 12 bases lay between the germline ends. The germline V gene encodes CDR1 MNHEY and CDR2 SMNVEV (reference sequence). The CDR3 length is 14 residues. The CDR3 here is CASSQTGRYNEQFF. Written as DNA, the CDR3 is TGTGCCAGCAGTCAGACAGGGAGGTACAATGAGCAGTTCTTC.

The genes are TRBV6-5 and TRBJ2-1; TRBD1 matches at 8 bases. Trimming at V came to 8 bases and at J to 6 bases, leaving 9 bases not matched to a gene. The CDR3 length is 14 residues. Per germline, CDR1 MNHEY and CDR2 SVGAGI. The CDR3 DNA sequence: TGTGCCAGCGGGTCCAGGGGGCTAACCAATGAGCAGTTCTTC. Translating gives CASGSRGLTNEQFF.

This chain connects TRBV6-5 to TRBJ1-2, with 11 nucleotides matching TRBD1. The CDR3 runs to 13 residues. Looked up from germline, CDR1 is MNHEY and CDR2 is SVGAGI. The junction had 5 bases not matched to a gene; V was cut back by 6 bases and J by 8 bases. CDR3 amino acids: CASSPDRGRGYTF. The CDR3 bases are TGTGCCAGCAGCCCGGACAGGGGGCGAGGCTACACCTTC.

The J gene is TRBJ2-7, the V gene TRBV6-5, with D unresolved. The CDR3 has 14 amino acids. Looked up from germline, CDR1 is MNHEY and CDR2 is SVGAGI. V lost 3 bases, J lost 4 bases, and 13 bases lay in between. The CDR3 loop reads CASSYSASRYEQYF. As DNA, the CDR3 is TGTGCCAGCAGTTATTCAGCCAGCAGGTACGAGCAGTACTTC.

Concerning this clone itself: Different DNA sequences within this sample yield the same CDR3. The chain combines TRBV18 with TRBJ2-7, with D hard to call. Germline CDR1 KGHSH, CDR2 LQKENI. V gave up 2 bases and J gave up 2 bases, with 4 bases separating them. The CDR3 is 12 residues long. CDR3 coding DNA: TGTGCCAGCTCACCAGGTCCCTACGAGCAGTACTTC. Its translation is CASSPGPYEQYF.

The rearrangement links TRBV7-6 to TRBJ2-5, with unresolved D. Germline values: CDR1 SGHVS, CDR2 FNYEAQ. Trimming stripped 6 bases from V and 2 bases from J, with 10 bases between. The CDR3 contains 13 residues. This CDR3 is CASRAMGQETQYF. As DNA, the CDR3 is TGTGCCAGCAGGGCGATGGGGCAAGAGACCCAGTACTTC. Supplemented by reference TRBV7-6 and TRBJ2-5, the full variable domain reads GAGVSQSPRYKVTKRGQDVALRCDPISGHVSLYWYRQALGQGPEFLTYFNYEAQQDKSGLPNDRFSAERPEGSISTLTIQRTEQRDSAMYRCASRAMGQETQYFGPGTRLLVL.